This T cell receptor (beta chain) was obtained from a study of blood T cell repertoires in COVID-19. TCRdb keeps only in-frame clones here, not all; method: immunoSEQ multiplex PCR. The table records over 350,000 clones, 88% of them present only once. In assigning cohorts, the study relied on participant-reported clinical history. J was trimmed by 8 bases and V by 0 bases; bases with no gene match: 4. This CDR3 is built from 15 residues. Germline CDR1 is SGDLS and CDR2 is YYNGEE. The V gene is TRBV9, the J gene TRBJ2-1, with 11 bases aligning to TRBD2. Sequenced material: PBMCs or T cells enriched from blood (not recorded which). The receptor was derived from a woman younger than 45 with acute COVID-19. CDR3 nucleotide sequence: TGTGCCAGCAGCGTAGGTAGCGGGGGGGCCTATGAGCAGTTCTTC. Encoded protein: CASSVGSGGAYEQFF.